The 4 T cell receptor beta chains below come from one sample, sequenced in a study of shared clonotypes between healthy human individuals. Profiling relied on immunoSEQ multiplex PCR, and the TCRdb table lists in-frame clones only, not all of them. This sample has around 580,000 clones, with 95% to 98% found just once. CD45RO-negative, CCR7-positively selected cells formed the naive CD8 fraction, excluding terminally differentiated effector memory CD45RA+ cells. The source material was naive CD8+ T cells sorted from blood. The source is a man younger than 45 in good health.

J is TRBJ1-4 and V is TRBV6-1, with TRBD1 matching over 10 bases. CDR1 MNHNS and CDR2 SASEGT come from the germline V gene. The CDR3 has 16 amino acids. V lost 4 bases, J lost 4 bases, and 6 bases stayed unmatched. The CDR3 region has the DNA TGTGCCAGCAGTGGACAGGGGGCGAAGGATAATGAAAAACTGTTTTTT. This encodes CASSGQGAKDNEKLFF.

Regarding this clone: Other DNA sequences from this sample encode an identical CDR3 as well. The V call is TRBV7-9, the J call TRBJ2-5; no reliable D call. Looked up from germline, CDR1 is SEHNR and CDR2 is FQNEAQ (reference sequence). The CDR3 is 11 residues long. V lost 2 bases and J 3 bases, leaving 1 base between the germline ends. Written as DNA, the CDR3 is TGTGCCAGCAGCTTAAAAGAGACCCAGTACTTC. Protein sequence: CASSLKETQYF.

The chain couples TRBV27 to TRBJ2-4, with 9 bases that match TRBD1. Germline trimming cut 5 bases from V and 7 bases from J; bases unmatched to any gene: 6. CDR3 length: 14 amino acids. The germline gives CDR1 MNHEY, CDR2 SMNVEV (reference sequence). CDR3 nucleotide sequence: TGTGCCAGCAGTGCCGGGACAGGGTTTAACATTCAGTACTTC. Encoded protein: CASSAGTGFNIQYF.

The chain combines TRBV15 with TRBJ2-7, with D perhaps TRBD2 (7 bases). Germline CDR1 is LNHNV and CDR2 is YYDKDF (reference sequence). V was shortened by 0 bases and J by 2 bases, with 20 bases between the two germline ends. The CDR3 sequence is 18 residues long. Written as DNA, the CDR3 is TGTGCCACCAGCAGAGATCTTGGGAGGGGACAATGGGCCTACGAGCAGTACTTC. As protein: CATSRDLGRGQWAYEQYF. Full variable domain (rest looked up from reference TRBV15 and TRBJ2-7): DAMVIQNPRYQVTQFGKPVTLSCSQTLNHNVMYWYQQKSSQAPKLLFHYYDKDFNNEADTPDNFQSRRPNTSFCFLDIRSPGLGDTAMYLCATSRDLGRGQWAYEQYFGPGTRLTVT.